A single sample is the source of the 14 T cell receptor beta chains below, sequenced in a study of T cell repertoires in cytomegalovirus infection. TCRdb re-analysed the reads in MiXCR, keeping a single row per CDR3 protein. The sample contains a few hundred thousand distinct CDR3 sequences, 15% to 20% of which appear only once. Sequenced: PBMCs. These receptor sequences come from a human donor in good health (CMV status not recorded). Some clones in this sample may be carry-over from other donors' samples.

This clonotype was seen repeatedly, ten times or more. This CDR3 is CASRSSGGGTDTQYF. The CDR3 region has the DNA TGTGCCAGCAGGTCAAGCGGGGGGGGCACAGATACGCAGTATTTT. This chain uses TRBV12-3 or TRBV12-4 with TRBJ2-3; 10 bases map to TRBD2. Trimming took 6 bases from V and 1 from J; bases not matched to a gene: 4. The CDR3 extends over 15 amino acids.

This clonotype was observed a handful of times. The chain is built from TRBV5-4 and TRBJ2-1; D unclear. The CDR3 has 13 amino acids. V lost 1 base, J lost 8 bases, and 10 bases lay in between. Germline V CDR1 and CDR2: SGHNT, YYREEE (reference sequence). The CDR3 is CASSLTSGDEQFF. CDR3 bases: TGTGCCAGCAGCTTGACTTCGGGCGATGAGCAGTTCTTC.

This clonotype was detected many times. This chain links TRBV6-2 or TRBV6-3 with TRBJ1-5, with no clear D. Germline CDR1 is MNHEY and CDR2 is SVGEGT. Trimming cost V 4 bases and J 4 bases, with 8 bases left between them. This CDR3 contains 13 residues. CDR3 sequence (DNA): TGTGCCAGCAGTTCCCTAACAAATCAGCCCCAGCATTTT. Protein: CASSSLTNQPQHF.

This clonotype came up many times. V and J are TRBV28 and TRBJ1-2; D uncertain. This CDR3 contains 12 residues. V lost 2 bases to trimming and J lost 2 bases, with 3 bases between them. CDR1 and CDR2 from the germline V gene are MDHEN and SYDVKM. The CDR3 DNA reads as TGTGCCAGCAGTTTACGGAACTATGGCTACACCTTC. It encodes CASSLRNYGYTF.

The chain uses TRBV28 and TRBJ1-2; no clear D. Between the trimmed V and J ends, which lost 6 bases and 4 bases, there was a span of 6 bases. Germline CDR1 MDHEN, CDR2 SYDVKM. This CDR3 has 11 amino acids. The CDR3 region has the DNA TGTGCCAGCAGATACAGCTATGGCTACACCTTC. Encoded protein: CASRYSYGYTF.

This clonotype occurred many times. The chain joins TRBV7-2 to TRBJ1-2; no clear D. The CDR3 loop spans 12 amino acids. In germline, CDR1 is SGHTA, CDR2 FQGNSA. V was trimmed by 2 bases and J by 5 bases, leaving 6 bases between them. CDR3 in amino acids: CASSLPVYGYTF. In DNA form, the CDR3 reads TGTGCCAGCAGCTTACCTGTTTATGGCTACACCTTC.

This clonotype occurred a few times. The chain carries TRBV12-3 or TRBV12-4 and TRBJ2-7; tentative D call: TRBD1 (6 bases). The CDR3 is 15 amino acids. Deletions cut 5 bases from V and 3 bases from J, with 17 bases between. The CDR3 DNA reads as TGTGCCAGCAGTGGCCCACAGGGATCGGGCTACGAGCAGTACTTC. Protein: CASSGPQGSGYEQYF.

The V and J genes are TRBV7-9 and TRBJ1-1, with TRBD1 as a possible D gene (5 bases). The CDR3 sequence is 16 residues long. Germline V gene data show CDR1 as SEHNR and CDR2 as FQNEAQ (reference sequence). V gave up 5 bases and J gave up 9 bases, with 25 bases separating them. The CDR3 DNA reads as TGTGCCAGCAGCCTACATCTCCGGGGCTCCCACCTGAAAGCTTTCTTT. Translated, it gives CASSLHLRGSHLKAFF.

This clonotype showed up just a few times. This chain uses TRBV19 with TRBJ2-5; D may be TRBD2 (6 bases). The V gene lost 4 bases and the J gene lost 5 bases, with 11 bases spanning the gap. The CDR3 spans 13 residues. Germline values: CDR1 LNHDA, CDR2 SQIVND (reference sequence). CDR3 loop: CASSNGGIETQYF. The CDR3 nucleotides read TGTGCCAGTAGTAACGGGGGTATTGAGACCCAGTACTTC.

As to this clonotype: A read error is possible here, since a much larger clone lies one base away. No conserved phenylalanine or tryptophan ends this CDR3, so it is likely a read error. This rearrangement joins TRBV4-1 to TRBJ2-7; 8 bases agree with TRBD1. The CDR3 extends over 14 amino acids. With 1 base clipped from V and 5 bases from J, the junction kept 4 bases outside the gene matches. Germline lookup yields CDR1 MGHRA and CDR2 YSYEKL. CDR3 residues: CASSQGTGSDEQYL. The DNA for the CDR3 is TGCGCCAGCAGCCAAGGGACAGGGTCTGACGAGCAGTACCTC.

About this clonotype itself: One junction end does not reproduce the germline sequence, and a read error may be involved. CDR3 sequence (DNA): TGTGCCGGCAGTTTACCCGAGAAAGCTGAAGCTTTCTTT. Protein sequence: CAGSLPEKAEAFF. The chain recombines TRBV28 with TRBJ1-1; no definite D call. Germline V gene data show CDR1 as MDHEN and CDR2 as SYDVKM. This CDR3 comprises 13 residues.

A note on this clonotype: A much larger clone sits a single nucleotide away, making a read error possible. The conserved closing phenylalanine or tryptophan is absent in this CDR3, likely reflecting a read error. The V call is TRBV4-2, the J call TRBJ2-5, with D hard to call. V lost 6 bases to trimming and J lost 4 bases, with 12 bases between them. The CDR3 loop spans 13 amino acids. Germline CDR1 LGHNA, CDR2 YNFKEQ. In DNA, the CDR3 is TGTGCCAGCAGTGTGAAGGTGTCAGAGACCCAGTACTCC. As protein: CASSVKVSETQYS.

The chain employs TRBV19 and TRBJ1-6, with D tentatively TRBD1 (6 bases). This CDR3 has 14 residues. V dropped 8 bases and J dropped 2 bases, with 10 bases sitting between them. In germline, CDR1 is LNHDA, CDR2 SQIVND (reference sequence). The CDR3 region is CASRTGTYNSPLHF. The CDR3 region has the DNA TGTGCCAGTCGAACAGGGACCTATAATTCACCCCTCCACTTT.

For this clonotype: This may be a read error: a much more frequent sequence differs by one nucleotide. The chain recombines TRBV12-3 or TRBV12-4 with TRBJ2-5, with D perhaps TRBD1 (7 bases). This CDR3 contains 15 residues. CDR3 loop: CASSFSETPGGTRYF. The CDR3 DNA reads TGTGCCAGCAGTTTTTCCGAGACCCCAGGGGGGACCCGGTACTTC.